This entry concerns a single TCR beta chain. A much more abundant neighbour one base away suggests this may be a read error. Germline-derived CDR1 and CDR2 are MNHNY and SVGAGI (reference sequence). This CDR3 is built from 14 residues. Deletions cut 7 bases from V and 2 bases from J, with 12 bases between. TCRdb passed the reads through MiXCR, listing each CDR3 protein once. The table includes about 360,000 distinct CDR3 sequences, over 15% detected once. The entry originates in a study of T cell repertoires in cytomegalovirus infection. The source is a human donor in good health (CMV status not recorded). Some clones in this sample may be carry-over from other donors' samples. Specimen: PBMCs. The genes are TRBV6-6 and TRBJ2-1, with D possibly called TRBD1 or TRBD2 (5 bases each). CDR3 nucleotides: TGTGCCAGCACCCAATTGGGGGCCTACAATGAGCAGTTCTTC. This gives the protein CASTQLGAYNEQFF.